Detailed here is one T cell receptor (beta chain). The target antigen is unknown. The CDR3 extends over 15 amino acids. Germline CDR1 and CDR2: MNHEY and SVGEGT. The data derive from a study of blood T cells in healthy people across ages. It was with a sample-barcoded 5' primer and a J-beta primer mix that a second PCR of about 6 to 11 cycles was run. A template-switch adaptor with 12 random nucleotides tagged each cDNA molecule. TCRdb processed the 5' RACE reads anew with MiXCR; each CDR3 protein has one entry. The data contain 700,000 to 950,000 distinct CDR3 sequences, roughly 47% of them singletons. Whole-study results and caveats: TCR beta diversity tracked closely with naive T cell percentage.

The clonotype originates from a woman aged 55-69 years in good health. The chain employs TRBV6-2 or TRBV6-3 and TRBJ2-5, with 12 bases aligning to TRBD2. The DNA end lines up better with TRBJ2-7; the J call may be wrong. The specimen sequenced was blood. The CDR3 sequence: CASRKTSGGTYEQYF. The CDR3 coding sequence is TGTGCCAGCAGAAAGACTAGCGGGGGCACCTACGAGCAGTACTTC.